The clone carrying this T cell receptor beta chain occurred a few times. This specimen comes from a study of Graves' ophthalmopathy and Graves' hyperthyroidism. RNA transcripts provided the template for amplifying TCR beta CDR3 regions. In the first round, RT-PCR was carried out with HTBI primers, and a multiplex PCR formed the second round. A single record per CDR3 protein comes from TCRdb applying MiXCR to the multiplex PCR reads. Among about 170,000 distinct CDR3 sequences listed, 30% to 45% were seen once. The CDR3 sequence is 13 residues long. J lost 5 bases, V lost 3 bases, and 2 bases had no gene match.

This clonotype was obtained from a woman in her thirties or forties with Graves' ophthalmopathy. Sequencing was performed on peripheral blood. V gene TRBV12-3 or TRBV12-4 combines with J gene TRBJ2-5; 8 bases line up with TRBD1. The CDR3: CASSFAGGETQYF. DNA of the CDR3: TGTGCCAGCAGTTTCGCAGGGGGCGAGACCCAGTACTTC.